Listed below are T cell receptor beta chains from one sample, sequenced in a study of blood T cell repertoires in COVID-19. Sequencing used immunoSEQ multiplex PCR; TCRdb keeps in-frame clones, though not all of them. The table records approximately 300,000 clones, roughly 85% of them present only once. Sequencing input: PBMCs or T cells enriched from blood (not recorded which). The receptors stem from a young woman who had been exposed to COVID-19. Both conserved end residues are part of each CDR3. The order of the fields is clone size, D gene, J gene, V gene, CDR3 DNA, CDR3 protein. D genes are given only for firm matches. Clone size is shown for a subset of rows, as once, few, many or a class of expanded clone.

abundance: once
d_gene: .
j_gene: TRBJ1-5
v_gene: TRBV28
CDR3nt: TGTGCCAGCAGTCCGCAGACAGCTAATAATCAGCCCCAGCATTTT
CDR3aa: CASSPQTANNQPQHF

abundance: .
d_gene: TRBD2
j_gene: TRBJ2-1
v_gene: TRBV15
CDR3nt: TGTGCCACCAGCAGACCTCATCCACTACTAGCGGGGGTTCACAATGAGCAGTTCTTC
CDR3aa: CATSRPHPLLAGVHNEQFF

abundance: .
d_gene: TRBD1
j_gene: TRBJ2-5
v_gene: TRBV6-5
CDR3nt: TGTGCCAGCAGTTACTCGACTGGACAGGGAGTGGAGACCCAGTACTTC
CDR3aa: CASSYSTGQGVETQYF

abundance: .
d_gene: TRBD1
j_gene: TRBJ1-6
v_gene: TRBV5-1
CDR3nt: TGCGCCAGCAGCTACTTCTCGACAGGGAGTGGACTCAATTCACCCCTCCACTTT
CDR3aa: CASSYFSTGSGLNSPLHF

abundance: .
d_gene: .
j_gene: TRBJ1-2
v_gene: TRBV6-5
CDR3nt: TGTGCCAGCAGACCGGGGGGGGGAGGCTACACCTTC
CDR3aa: CASRPGGGGYTF

abundance: .
d_gene: .
j_gene: TRBJ2-5
v_gene: TRBV15
CDR3nt: TGTGCCACCAGCAGAGATCCGGGTGGGAAAGGGGGGACCCAGTACTTC
CDR3aa: CATSRDPGGKGGTQYF

abundance: once
d_gene: .
j_gene: TRBJ2-1
v_gene: TRBV4-1
CDR3nt: TGCGCCAGCAGCCAAGATGGAGTGTCCTACAATGAGCAGTTCTTC
CDR3aa: CASSQDGVSYNEQFF

abundance: .
d_gene: .
j_gene: TRBJ2-5
v_gene: TRBV4-3
CDR3nt: TGCGCCAGCAGCCCCCGGACAGCCGAAGAGACCCAGTACTTC
CDR3aa: CASSPRTAEETQYF

abundance: .
d_gene: .
j_gene: TRBJ1-6
v_gene: TRBV28
CDR3nt: TGTGCCAGCAGTTTTGGAGGGAAGGGTTCACCCCTCCACTTT
CDR3aa: CASSFGGKGSPLHF

abundance: once
d_gene: .
j_gene: TRBJ1-2
v_gene: TRBV6-5
CDR3nt: TGTGCCAGCAGAACCTCTACTTATGGCTACACCTTC
CDR3aa: CASRTSTYGYTF

abundance: .
d_gene: TRBD2
j_gene: TRBJ2-1
v_gene: TRBV2
CDR3nt: TGTGCCAGCAGGCAGGGACTAGCAGATGAGCAGTTCTTC
CDR3aa: CASRQGLADEQFF

abundance: .
d_gene: .
j_gene: TRBJ2-1
v_gene: TRBV7-9
CDR3nt: TGTGCCAGCAGCTTACCTGGGGGCACCTACAATGAGCAGTTCTTC
CDR3aa: CASSLPGGTYNEQFF

abundance: .
d_gene: .
j_gene: TRBJ2-1
v_gene: TRBV7-8
CDR3nt: TGTGCCAGCAGCCCTCCCGGGACAGAGCAGTTCTTC
CDR3aa: CASSPPGTEQFF

abundance: .
d_gene: .
j_gene: TRBJ1-3
v_gene: TRBV7-2
CDR3nt: TGTGCCAGCAGCTCCACTGGAAACACCATATATTTT
CDR3aa: CASSSTGNTIYF

abundance: .
d_gene: .
j_gene: TRBJ2-1
v_gene: TRBV11-2
CDR3nt: TGTGCCAGCAGCTTGGGCGGGGTCTATGAGCAGTTCTTC
CDR3aa: CASSLGGVYEQFF

abundance: .
d_gene: .
j_gene: TRBJ2-7
v_gene: TRBV3-1/TRBV3-2
CDR3nt: TGTGCCAGCAGCGGCAAAGATTCCTGCCCGAACTACGAGCAGTACTTC
CDR3aa: CASSGKDSCPNYEQYF

abundance: .
d_gene: .
j_gene: TRBJ1-2
v_gene: TRBV27
CDR3nt: TGTGCCAGCGCATTCCGGGACATACGCTATGGCTACACCTTC
CDR3aa: CASAFRDIRYGYTF

abundance: .
d_gene: TRBD2
j_gene: TRBJ2-7
v_gene: TRBV3-1/TRBV3-2
CDR3nt: TGTGCCAGCAGCCAAGGGGGGGGACGGCCCTCCTACGAGCAGTACTTC
CDR3aa: CASSQGGGRPSYEQYF

abundance: .
d_gene: .
j_gene: TRBJ2-5
v_gene: TRBV14
CDR3nt: TGTGCCAGCAGCCAAGAAGGGGCCAGATTTCTCGAGACCCAGTACTTC
CDR3aa: CASSQEGARFLETQYF

abundance: .
d_gene: TRBD1
j_gene: TRBJ1-2
v_gene: TRBV5-5
CDR3nt: TGTGCCAGCAGCTTCATCAGGGGGAACTATGGCTACACCTTC
CDR3aa: CASSFIRGNYGYTF

abundance: few
d_gene: .
j_gene: TRBJ1-2
v_gene: TRBV12-3/TRBV12-4
CDR3nt: TGTGCCAGCAGTTTTAGCTATGGCTACACCTTC
CDR3aa: CASSFSYGYTF

abundance: .
d_gene: .
j_gene: TRBJ2-7
v_gene: TRBV5-5
CDR3nt: TGTGCCAGCAGCGGAGGAAGTACCTACGAGCAGTACTTC
CDR3aa: CASSGGSTYEQYF

abundance: .
d_gene: .
j_gene: TRBJ1-1
v_gene: TRBV4-2
CDR3nt: TGTGCCAGCAGCCAACCGGGTAGAGACACTGAAGCTTTCTTT
CDR3aa: CASSQPGRDTEAFF

abundance: .
d_gene: .
j_gene: TRBJ2-2
v_gene: TRBV18
CDR3nt: TGTGCCAGCTCACCCGTAGCAAACACCGGGGAGCTGTTTTTT
CDR3aa: CASSPVANTGELFF

abundance: .
d_gene: .
j_gene: TRBJ1-2
v_gene: TRBV5-1
CDR3nt: TGCGCCAGCAGCTTCCTCCCTTCAGGGGCGGACTATGGCTACACCTTC
CDR3aa: CASSFLPSGADYGYTF

abundance: .
d_gene: TRBD1
j_gene: TRBJ1-2
v_gene: TRBV28
CDR3nt: TGTGCCAGCAGTTTAGTCGGGACAGGGGTGGATGGCTACACCTTC
CDR3aa: CASSLVGTGVDGYTF

abundance: .
d_gene: .
j_gene: TRBJ2-1
v_gene: TRBV3-1/TRBV3-2
CDR3nt: TGTGCCAGCAGCCGGTCGAGCGGGCCCGTTTCCAATGAGCAGTTCTTC
CDR3aa: CASSRSSGPVSNEQFF

abundance: .
d_gene: TRBD1
j_gene: TRBJ1-5
v_gene: TRBV6-5
CDR3nt: TGTGCCAGCACCAGGACAGGGGATCAGCCCCAGCATTTT
CDR3aa: CASTRTGDQPQHF

abundance: .
d_gene: TRBD1
j_gene: TRBJ1-1
v_gene: TRBV3-1/TRBV3-2
CDR3nt: TGTGCCAGCAGCCAAGATCTCGGGACAGGAGGGATGAACACTGAAGCTTTCTTT
CDR3aa: CASSQDLGTGGMNTEAFF

abundance: once
d_gene: TRBD1
j_gene: TRBJ1-3
v_gene: TRBV7-6
CDR3nt: TGTGCCAGCAGCTTCTCTTTAGGGGGCGTTGGAAACACCATATATTTT
CDR3aa: CASSFSLGGVGNTIYF

abundance: .
d_gene: .
j_gene: TRBJ1-1
v_gene: TRBV12-3/TRBV12-4
CDR3nt: TGTGCCAGCAGTTTCTCCGGGGGAACTGAAGCTTTCTTT
CDR3aa: CASSFSGGTEAFF

abundance: .
d_gene: .
j_gene: TRBJ1-1
v_gene: TRBV28
CDR3nt: TGTGCCAGCAGTGGGCGGACACTCCCAGCGGGGAACACTGAAGCTTTCTTT
CDR3aa: CASSGRTLPAGNTEAFF

abundance: .
d_gene: .
j_gene: TRBJ1-2
v_gene: TRBV4-1
CDR3nt: TGCGCCAGCAGCCAAGAACACCAGGCGACCCTATGGGGCTACACCTTC
CDR3aa: CASSQEHQATLWGYTF

abundance: .
d_gene: .
j_gene: TRBJ2-7
v_gene: TRBV9
CDR3nt: TGTGCCAGCAGCAGACTCACAGGTTCCTACGAGCAGTACTTC
CDR3aa: CASSRLTGSYEQYF

abundance: .
d_gene: TRBD2
j_gene: TRBJ2-1
v_gene: TRBV27
CDR3nt: TGTGCCAGCAGTCCGGGGACTAGCGGCTACAATGAGCAGTTCTTC
CDR3aa: CASSPGTSGYNEQFF

abundance: .
d_gene: TRBD2
j_gene: TRBJ2-2
v_gene: TRBV11-2
CDR3nt: TGTGCCAGCAGCAGCTGGCTAGCGGGAGCGAACACCGGGGAGCTGTTTTTT
CDR3aa: CASSSWLAGANTGELFF

abundance: .
d_gene: TRBD1
j_gene: TRBJ1-2
v_gene: TRBV19
CDR3nt: TGTGCCAGTAGTTCTCGACAGGGGGCATTGTATGGCTACACCTTC
CDR3aa: CASSSRQGALYGYTF

abundance: .
d_gene: TRBD1
j_gene: TRBJ2-7
v_gene: TRBV5-5
CDR3nt: TGTGCCAGCAGCTTGGGGGACAGCTCCTACGAGCAGTACTTC
CDR3aa: CASSLGDSSYEQYF